The 9 T cell receptor beta chains below were found in one sample sequenced in a study of OX40 agonist ivuxolimab in advanced cancers. The data were produced by immunoSEQ multiplex PCR, yet TCRdb's version contains in-frame clones alone and is incomplete. The sample consists of some 73,000 clones, about 86% of them appearing once. This specimen consisted of CD4+ or CD8+ T cells sorted from blood, obtained in a trial of the OX40 agonist ivuxolimab. Receptors originate from an adult with an advanced solid tumor such as melanoma, head and neck, liver or kidney cancer.

J is TRBJ1-4 and V is TRBV14, with unresolved D. CDR3 length equals 17 residues. Trimming took off 2 bases at V and 0 bases at J, with 13 bases between the two ends. The germline V gene encodes CDR1 SGHDN and CDR2 FVKESK. The CDR3 DNA sequence: TGTGCCAGCAGCCAACAGGTCGGGGTCGCAACTAATGAAAAACTGTTTTTT. Its protein is CASSQQVGVATNEKLFF.

V and J are TRBV7-2 and TRBJ2-6, with 9 positions matching TRBD1. J lost 2 bases, V lost 1 base, and 0 bases had no gene match. CDR1 is SGHTA and CDR2 is FQGNSA in the germline V gene. This CDR3 spans 16 amino acids. CDR3 coding DNA: TGTGCCAGCAGCTTAGGACAGGGGGCTGGGGCCAACGTCCTGACTTTC. This encodes CASSLGQGAGANVLTF.

V usage is TRBV6-6 and J usage is TRBJ2-1; 13 nucleotides align to TRBD2. V dropped 6 bases and J dropped 8; count of bases not matched to a gene: 7. This CDR3 has 15 amino acids. Germline V gene sequence: CDR1 MNHNY, CDR2 SVGAGI (reference sequence). As DNA, the CDR3 is TGTGCCAGCAGCAAACTAGCGGGAGGGCGGGATGAGCAGTTCTTC. Translating gives CASSKLAGGRDEQFF.

This chain connects TRBV2 to TRBJ1-2; 9 nucleotides match TRBD1. The CDR3 runs 16 residues. V lost 3 bases and J lost 8; bases outside the gene matches: 13. Germline V CDR1 and CDR2: SNHLY, FYNNEI. CDR3 amino acids: CASSDRRTGGAGGYTF. CDR3 coding DNA: TGTGCCAGCAGTGATAGGCGCACAGGGGGCGCGGGAGGCTACACCTTC.

This chain uses TRBV28 with TRBJ1-3; D is uncertain. Per the germline V gene, CDR1 is MDHEN and CDR2 is SYDVKM. The CDR3 has 14 residues. Trimming removed 6 bases from V and 4 bases from J, with 13 bases in between. This chain's CDR3 is CASSLMRFGNTIYF. CDR3 coding DNA: TGTGCCAGCAGCCTTATGCGTTTCGGAAACACCATATATTTT. The full variable domain, rest sourced from reference TRBV28 and TRBJ1-3, is DVKVTQSSRYLVKRTGEKVFLECVQDMDHENMFWYRQDPGLGLRLIYFSYDVKMKEKGDIPEGYSVSREKKERFSLILESASTNQTSMYLCASSLMRFGNTIYFGEGSWLTVV.

The V call is TRBV5-8, the J call TRBJ2-5; 9 nucleotides match TRBD2. The junction had 5 bases not matched to a gene; V was cut back by 0 bases and J by 5 bases. The CDR3 runs to 15 residues. The V gene's germline CDR1 is SGHTS and CDR2 YDEGEE. CDR3 region: CASSLGGRASETQYF. The CDR3 DNA follows: TGTGCCAGCAGCTTGGGCGGGAGGGCCAGCGAGACCCAGTACTTC.

The chain links TRBV6-5 to TRBJ1-2; TRBD1 might be the D (6 bases). With 4 bases removed from V and 5 bases from J, the gap between germline ends came to 20 bases. This CDR3 has 16 amino acids. Germline V CDR1 and CDR2: MNHEY, SVGAGI. The CDR3 spells CASSSAKQGRRYGYTF. CDR3 in DNA: TGTGCCAGCAGTTCGGCCAAACAGGGACGGAGGTATGGCTACACCTTC.

The V call is TRBV19, the J call TRBJ2-1; D is possibly TRBD1 (6 bases). In germline, CDR1 is LNHDA, CDR2 SQIVND (reference sequence). V dropped 6 bases and J dropped 0 bases, with 12 bases sitting between them. The CDR3 has 15 residues. Here the CDR3 DNA reads TGTGCCAGTAGGCCCGGACAGAGCTCCTACAATGAGCAGTTCTTC. Its protein product is CASRPGQSSYNEQFF.

V and J are TRBV7-8 and TRBJ2-2; TRBD1 might be the D (7 bases). Trimming removed 5 bases at V and 5 bases at J, with 15 bases between. The germline V gene has CDR1 SGHVS and CDR2 FQNEAQ. CDR3 length: 15 amino acids. The CDR3: CASSPQGGQTGELFF. Here the CDR3 DNA reads TGTGCCAGCAGCCCTCAGGGGGGACAGACCGGGGAGCTGTTTTTT.